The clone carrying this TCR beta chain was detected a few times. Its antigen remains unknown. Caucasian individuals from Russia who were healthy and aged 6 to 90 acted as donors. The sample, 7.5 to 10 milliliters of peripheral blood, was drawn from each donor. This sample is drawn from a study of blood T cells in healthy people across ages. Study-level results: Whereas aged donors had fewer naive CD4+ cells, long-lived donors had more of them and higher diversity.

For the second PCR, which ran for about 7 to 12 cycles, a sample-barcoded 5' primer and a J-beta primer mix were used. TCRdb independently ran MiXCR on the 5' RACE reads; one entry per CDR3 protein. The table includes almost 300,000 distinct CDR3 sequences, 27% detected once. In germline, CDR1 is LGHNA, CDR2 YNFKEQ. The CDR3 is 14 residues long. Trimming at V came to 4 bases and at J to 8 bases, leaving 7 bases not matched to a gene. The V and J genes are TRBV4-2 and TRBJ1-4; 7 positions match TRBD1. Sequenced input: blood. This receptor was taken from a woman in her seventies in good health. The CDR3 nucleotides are TGTGCCAGCAGCCCACGACAGGGCGGCGAAAAACTGTTTTTT. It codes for CASSPRQGGEKLFF.